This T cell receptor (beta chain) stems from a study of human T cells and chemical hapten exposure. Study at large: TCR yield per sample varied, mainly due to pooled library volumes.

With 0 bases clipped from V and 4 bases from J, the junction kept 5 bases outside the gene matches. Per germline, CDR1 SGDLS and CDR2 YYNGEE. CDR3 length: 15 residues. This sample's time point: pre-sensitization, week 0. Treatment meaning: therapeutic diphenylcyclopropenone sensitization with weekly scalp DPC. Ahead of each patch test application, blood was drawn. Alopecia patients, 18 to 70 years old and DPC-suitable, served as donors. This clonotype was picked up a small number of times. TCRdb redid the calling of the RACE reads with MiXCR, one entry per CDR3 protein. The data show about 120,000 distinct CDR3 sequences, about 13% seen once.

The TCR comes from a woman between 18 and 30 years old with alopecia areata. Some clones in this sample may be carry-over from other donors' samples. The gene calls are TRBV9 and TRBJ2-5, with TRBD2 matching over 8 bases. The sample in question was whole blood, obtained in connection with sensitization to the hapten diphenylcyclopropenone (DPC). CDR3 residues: CASSVGLAGGETQYF. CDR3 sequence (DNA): TGTGCCAGCAGCGTAGGGCTAGCGGGCGGAGAGACCCAGTACTTC.